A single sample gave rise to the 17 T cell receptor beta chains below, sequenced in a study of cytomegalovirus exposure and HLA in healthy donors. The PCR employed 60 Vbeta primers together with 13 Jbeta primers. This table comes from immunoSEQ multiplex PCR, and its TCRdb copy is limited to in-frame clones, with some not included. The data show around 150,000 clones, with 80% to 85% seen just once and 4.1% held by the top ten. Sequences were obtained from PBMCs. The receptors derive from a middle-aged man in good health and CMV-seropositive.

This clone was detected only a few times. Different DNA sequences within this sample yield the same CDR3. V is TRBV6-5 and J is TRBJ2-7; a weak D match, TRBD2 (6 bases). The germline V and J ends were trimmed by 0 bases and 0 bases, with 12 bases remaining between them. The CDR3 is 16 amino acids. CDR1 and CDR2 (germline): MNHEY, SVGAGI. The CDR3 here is CASSYSRTGDSYEQYF. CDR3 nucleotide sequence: TGTGCCAGCAGTTACTCGAGGACGGGGGACTCCTACGAGCAGTACTTC.

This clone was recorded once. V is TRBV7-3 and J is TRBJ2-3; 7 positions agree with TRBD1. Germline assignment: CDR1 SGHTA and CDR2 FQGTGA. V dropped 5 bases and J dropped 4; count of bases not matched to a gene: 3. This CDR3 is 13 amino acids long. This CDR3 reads CASSHQGADTQYF. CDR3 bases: TGTGCCAGCAGCCATCAGGGGGCAGATACGCAGTATTTT.

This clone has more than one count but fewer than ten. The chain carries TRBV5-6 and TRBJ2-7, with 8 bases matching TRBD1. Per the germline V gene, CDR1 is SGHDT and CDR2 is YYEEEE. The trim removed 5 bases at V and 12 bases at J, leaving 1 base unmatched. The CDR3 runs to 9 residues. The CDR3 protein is CASRDRGYF. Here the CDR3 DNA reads TGTGCCAGCAGAGACAGGGGGTACTTC.

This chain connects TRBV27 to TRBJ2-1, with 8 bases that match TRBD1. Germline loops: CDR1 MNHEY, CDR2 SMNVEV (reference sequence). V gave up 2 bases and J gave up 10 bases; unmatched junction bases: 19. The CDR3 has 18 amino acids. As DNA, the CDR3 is TGTGCCAGCAGTTTAGTAGGGAGGCGGACAGGGCAAGGGTGGGAGCAGTTCTTC. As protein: CASSLVGRRTGQGWEQFF.

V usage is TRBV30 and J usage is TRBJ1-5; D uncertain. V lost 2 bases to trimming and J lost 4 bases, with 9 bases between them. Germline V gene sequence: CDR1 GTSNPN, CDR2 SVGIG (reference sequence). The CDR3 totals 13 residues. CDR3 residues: CAWSTYSNQPQHF. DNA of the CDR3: TGTGCCTGGAGTACATACAGTAATCAGCCCCAGCATTTT.

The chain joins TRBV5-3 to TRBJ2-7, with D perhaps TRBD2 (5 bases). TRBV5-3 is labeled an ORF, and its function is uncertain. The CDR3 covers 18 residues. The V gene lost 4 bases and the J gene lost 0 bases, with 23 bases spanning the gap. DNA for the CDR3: TGTGCCAGAAGCCTCCACCACATAAATGGGAGCGCCTCCTACGAGCAGTACTTC. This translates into CARSLHHINGSASYEQYF.

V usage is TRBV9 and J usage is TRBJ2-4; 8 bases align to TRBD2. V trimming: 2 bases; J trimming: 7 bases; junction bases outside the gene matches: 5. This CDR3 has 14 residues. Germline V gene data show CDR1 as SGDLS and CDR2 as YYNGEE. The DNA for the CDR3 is TGTGCCAGCAGCGTTTGCGGGAGGAAGAACATTCAGTACTTC. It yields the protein CASSVCGRKNIQYF.

The CDR3 region is CASSSTPLGGRGNTIYF. Written as DNA, the CDR3 is TGCGCCAGCAGCTCAACACCCTTGGGGGGGCGTGGAAACACCATATATTTT. V is TRBV5-1 and J is TRBJ1-3, with a tentative D call TRBD1 (6 bases). This CDR3 has 17 residues. Per the germline V gene, CDR1 is SGHRS and CDR2 is YFSETQ. V lost 3 bases and J lost 3, with 19 bases in between.

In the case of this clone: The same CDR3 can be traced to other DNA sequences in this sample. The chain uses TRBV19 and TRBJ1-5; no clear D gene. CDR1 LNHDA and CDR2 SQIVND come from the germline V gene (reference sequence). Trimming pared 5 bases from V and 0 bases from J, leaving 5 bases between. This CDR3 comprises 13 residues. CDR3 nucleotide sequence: TGTGCCAGTAGTCCTTATAGCAATCAGCCCCAGCATTTT. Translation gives CASSPYSNQPQHF.

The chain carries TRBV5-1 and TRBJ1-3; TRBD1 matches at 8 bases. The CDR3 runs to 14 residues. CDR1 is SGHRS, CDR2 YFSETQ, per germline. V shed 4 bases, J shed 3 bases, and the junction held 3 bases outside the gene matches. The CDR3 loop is CASSPGGGGNTIYF. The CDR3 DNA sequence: TGCGCCAGCAGCCCAGGGGGCGGTGGAAACACCATATATTTT.

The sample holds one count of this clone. CDR3 DNA: TGTGCCAGCTGCTGGGGACAGGGGGTTGACTACACCTTC. This translates into CASCWGQGVDYTF. This chain links TRBV28 with TRBJ1-2, with 11 positions matching TRBD1. CDR1 is MDHEN and CDR2 is SYDVKM in the germline V gene. With V trimmed by 8 bases and J by 10 bases, 9 bases remained unmatched. CDR3 size: 13 residues.

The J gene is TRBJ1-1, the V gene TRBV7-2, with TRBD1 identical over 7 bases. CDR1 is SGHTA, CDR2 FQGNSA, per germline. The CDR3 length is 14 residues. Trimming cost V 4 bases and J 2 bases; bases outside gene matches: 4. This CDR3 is CASSYRDRNTEAFF. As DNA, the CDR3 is TGTGCCAGCAGCTACCGGGACAGAAACACTGAAGCTTTCTTT.

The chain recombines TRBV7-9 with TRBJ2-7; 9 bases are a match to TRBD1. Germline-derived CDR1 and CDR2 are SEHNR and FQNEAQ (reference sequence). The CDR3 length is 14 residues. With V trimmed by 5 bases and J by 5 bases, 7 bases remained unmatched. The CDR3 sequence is CASSHRDRVHEQYF. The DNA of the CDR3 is TGTGCCAGCAGCCACCGGGACAGGGTTCACGAGCAGTACTTC.

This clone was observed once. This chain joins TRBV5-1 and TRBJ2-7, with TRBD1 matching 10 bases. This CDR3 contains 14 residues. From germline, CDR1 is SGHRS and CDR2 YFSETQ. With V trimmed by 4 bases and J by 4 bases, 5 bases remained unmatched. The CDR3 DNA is TGCGCCAGCAGCGCGACAGGGGGCAAGTACGAGCAGTACTTC. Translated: CASSATGGKYEQYF.

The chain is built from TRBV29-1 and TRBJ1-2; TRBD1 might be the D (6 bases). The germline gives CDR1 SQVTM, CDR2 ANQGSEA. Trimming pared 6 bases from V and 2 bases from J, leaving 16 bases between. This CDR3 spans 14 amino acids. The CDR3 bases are TGCAGCGTGGACCCACCCGACAGGAACTATGGCTACACCTTC. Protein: CSVDPPDRNYGYTF.

In DNA, the CDR3 is TGTGCCAGCAAAGGGGCTAACAATCAGCCCCAGCATTTT. Amino acid sequence: CASKGANNQPQHF. The chain employs TRBV6-1 and TRBJ1-5; tentative D call: TRBD1 (5 bases). Deletions cut 7 bases from V and 3 bases from J, with 10 bases between. Germline CDR1 and CDR2: MNHNS and SASEGT. The CDR3 is 13 residues long.

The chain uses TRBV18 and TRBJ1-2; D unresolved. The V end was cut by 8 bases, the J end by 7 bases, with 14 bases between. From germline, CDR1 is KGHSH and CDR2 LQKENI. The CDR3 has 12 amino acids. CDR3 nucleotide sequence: TGTGCCAGCCGCCGGGAGCGAAGTGGCTACACCTTC. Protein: CASRRERSGYTF.